This TCR beta chain was sequenced for a study of shared clonotypes between healthy human individuals. Study as a whole: Researchers drew samples from two women and a few men aged 18 to 49. Donors had three CD4 naive, three CD4 memory, two CD8 naive and one CD8 memory plate apiece.

This clone was seen only a few times. Germline-derived CDR1 and CDR2 are SQVTM and ANQGSEA. V was pared by 3 bases and J by 9 bases, with 5 bases between. The CDR3 consists of 10 residues. At deep level, the assay was performed. Under the authors' procedure: ImmunoSEQ yielded junction-only sequences lacking quality scores, so filtering differed. The assay was immunoSEQ multiplex PCR, and TCRdb's table has in-frame clones only and misses some. That table gives V, J and clone size, and the DNA gave D and trimming. The sample shows approximately 2.5 million clones, 90% to 95% of them seen only once. This sequence originates from a young man in good health. This chain uses TRBV29-1 with TRBJ2-2; D is undetermined. The sample was naive CD4+ T cells sorted from blood. Indicated subset: CD45RA+ positively selected. CDR3 region: CSVEGRELFF. As DNA, the CDR3 is TGCAGCGTTGAGGGTAGGGAGCTGTTTTTT.